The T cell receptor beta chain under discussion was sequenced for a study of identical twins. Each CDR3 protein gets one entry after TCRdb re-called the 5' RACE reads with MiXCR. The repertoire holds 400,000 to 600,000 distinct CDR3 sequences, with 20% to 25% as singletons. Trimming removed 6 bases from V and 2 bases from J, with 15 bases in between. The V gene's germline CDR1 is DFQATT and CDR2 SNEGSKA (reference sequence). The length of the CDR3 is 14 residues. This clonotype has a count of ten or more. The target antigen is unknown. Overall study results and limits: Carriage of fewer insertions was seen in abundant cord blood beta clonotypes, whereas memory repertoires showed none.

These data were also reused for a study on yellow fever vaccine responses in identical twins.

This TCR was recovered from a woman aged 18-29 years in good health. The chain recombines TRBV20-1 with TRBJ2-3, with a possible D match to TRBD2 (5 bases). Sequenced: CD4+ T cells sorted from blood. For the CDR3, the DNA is TGCAGTGCAACCTCCGGACTGATCACAGATACGCAGTATTTT. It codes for CSATSGLITDTQYF.